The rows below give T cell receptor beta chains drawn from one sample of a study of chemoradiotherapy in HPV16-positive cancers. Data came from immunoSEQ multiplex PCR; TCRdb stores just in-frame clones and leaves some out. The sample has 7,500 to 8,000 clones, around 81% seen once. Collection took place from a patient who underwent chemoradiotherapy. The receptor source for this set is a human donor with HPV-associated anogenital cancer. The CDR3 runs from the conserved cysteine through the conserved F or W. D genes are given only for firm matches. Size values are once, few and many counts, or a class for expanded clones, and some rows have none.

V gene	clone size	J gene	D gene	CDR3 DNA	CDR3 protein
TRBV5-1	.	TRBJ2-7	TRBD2	TGCGCCAGCAAGGTTGCGGGGGACGGCTACGAGCAGTACTTC	CASKVAGDGYEQYF
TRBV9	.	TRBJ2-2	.	TGTGCCAGCAGCGTAGGGAATAGCCCCCGCGTGGAGCTGTTTTTT	CASSVGNSPRVELFF
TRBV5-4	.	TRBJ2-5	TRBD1	TGTGCCAGCAGCTTGGGAAAGGGGGCCGAGACCCAGTACTTC	CASSLGKGAETQYF
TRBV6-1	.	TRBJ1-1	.	TGTGCCAGCAGTGAAATCGGACAGTGGGGGGTGAACACTGAAGCTTTCTTT	CASSEIGQWGVNTEAFF
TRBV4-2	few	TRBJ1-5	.	TGTGCCAGCAGCCAAGAGTGGGGAGGGGTTCAGCCCCAGCATTTT	CASSQEWGGVQPQHF
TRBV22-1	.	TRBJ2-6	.	TGTCCTGGGAGCAGCAATGGCGAACAAAGTCGGGCCAACGTCCTGACTTTC	CPGSSNGEQSRANVLTF
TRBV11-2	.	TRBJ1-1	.	TGTGCCAGCAGATGGGGGTTGAACACTGAAGCTTTCTTT	CASRWGLNTEAFF
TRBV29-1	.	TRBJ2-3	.	TGCAGCGTAAAGGGCGGAAAAGAAGCAGATACGCAGTATTTT	CSVKGGKEADTQYF
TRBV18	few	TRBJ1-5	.	TGTGCCAGCCACTCTCCGGAAGGCCCACAGCATTTT	CASHSPEGPQHF
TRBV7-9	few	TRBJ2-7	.	TGTGCCAGCAGGCAGGGATCATCCTACGAGCAGTACTTC	CASRQGSSYEQYF
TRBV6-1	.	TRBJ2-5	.	TGTGCCAGCAGTGCCCCCATCTTTTACCAAGAGACCCAGTACTTC	CASSAPIFYQETQYF
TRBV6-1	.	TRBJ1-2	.	TGTGCCAGCAGTGGGCCCCCGGACAATGTGGTACATGGCTACACCTTC	CASSGPPDNVVHGYTF
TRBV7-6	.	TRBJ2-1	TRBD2	TGTGCCAGCAGCTTAGGACTAGCGGGGTACAATGAGCAGTTCTTC	CASSLGLAGYNEQFF
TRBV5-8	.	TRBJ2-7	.	TGTGCCAGCAGCTTGGGCGGGGCCCAGGACGAGCAGTACTTC	CASSLGGAQDEQYF
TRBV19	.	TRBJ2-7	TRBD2	TGTGCCAGTAATCGAGCGGGAGGACCCTACGAGCAGTACTTC	CASNRAGGPYEQYF
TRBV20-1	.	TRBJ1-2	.	TGCAGTGCACCCTTATACGGCTACACCTTC	CSAPLYGYTF
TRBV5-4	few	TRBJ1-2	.	TGTGCCAGCAGCTTGGATACTGCTAACTATGGCTACACCTTC	CASSLDTANYGYTF
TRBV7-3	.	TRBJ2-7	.	TGTGCCAGCAGCTTAGGGCCCCGACAGTCGGTAGGGGATTACGAGCAGTACTTC	CASSLGPRQSVGDYEQYF
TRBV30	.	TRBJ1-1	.	TGTGCCTGGACCCGAGAACCGAACACTGAAGCTTTCTTT	CAWTREPNTEAFF
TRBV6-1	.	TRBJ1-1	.	TGTGCCAGCCGCTCCCCCTTGAACACTGAAGCTTTCTTT	CASRSPLNTEAFF
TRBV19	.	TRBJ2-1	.	TGTGCCAGTAGTATAGCCCGTGAAGGGAATGAGCAGTTCTTC	CASSIAREGNEQFF
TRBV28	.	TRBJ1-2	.	TGTGCCAGCAGTTTGGGGGGACGGACCGTCTTC	CASSLGGRTVF
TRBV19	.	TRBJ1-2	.	TGTGCCAGTAGTGGAGGCAGGGACTTGAATGGCTACACCTTC	CASSGGRDLNGYTF
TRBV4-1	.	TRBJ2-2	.	TGCGCCAGCAGCCAAGCCCCGAGCGGAAACACCGGGGAGCTGTTTTTT	CASSQAPSGNTGELFF
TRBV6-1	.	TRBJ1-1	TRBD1	TGTGCCAGCAGAGTAGGACAGGGGGCGGACACTGAAGCTTTCTTT	CASRVGQGADTEAFF
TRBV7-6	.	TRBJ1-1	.	TGTGCCAGCAGCTTAGCGCTGAGAGGGAACACTGAAGCTTTCTTT	CASSLALRGNTEAFF
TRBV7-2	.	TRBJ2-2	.	TGTGCCAGCAGCTTAAGAGGTAGCGGGAACACCGGGGAGCTGTTTTTT	CASSLRGSGNTGELFF
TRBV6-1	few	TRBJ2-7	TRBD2	TGTGCCAGCAGTGAGCAAGGCGGGGGGGGCACCTACGAGCAGTACTTC	CASSEQGGGGTYEQYF
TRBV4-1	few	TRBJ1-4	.	TGCGCCAGCAGGCTTGAAGGGAGCTATGAAAAACTGTTTTTT	CASRLEGSYEKLFF
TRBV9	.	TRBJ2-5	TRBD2	TGTGCCAGCAGCCCCCGTTGGGGGGGAGGGAAATGGGAGACCCAGTACTTC	CASSPRWGGGKWETQYF
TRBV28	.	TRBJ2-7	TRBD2	TGTGCCAGCAGTTTTAGACTAGCGGAGCTCACCTACGAGCAGTACTTC	CASSFRLAELTYEQYF
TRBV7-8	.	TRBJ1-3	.	TGTGCCAGCAGCTTAGGGTTCCAAGTCTCTGGAAACACCATATATTTT	CASSLGFQVSGNTIYF
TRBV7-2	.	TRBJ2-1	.	TGTGCCAGCAGCTTCCCGCAGACTAATGAGCAGTTCTTC	CASSFPQTNEQFF
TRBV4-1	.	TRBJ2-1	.	TGCGCCAGCAGCCAGCCCGGGAAAGGCCAATCCTACAATGAGCAGTTCTTC	CASSQPGKGQSYNEQFF
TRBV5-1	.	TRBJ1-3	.	TGCGCCAGCCAAACAGGACTCTCTGGAAACACCATATATTTT	CASQTGLSGNTIYF
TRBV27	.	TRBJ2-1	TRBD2	TGTGCCAGCAGTGGGCTAGCGGGAATTAAAAATGAGCAGTTCTTC	CASSGLAGIKNEQFF
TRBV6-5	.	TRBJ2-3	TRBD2	TGTGCCAGCAGGACCCCTAGCGGGAGTACAGATACGCAGTATTTT	CASRTPSGSTDTQYF
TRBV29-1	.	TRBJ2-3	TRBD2	TGCAGCGTCCGGACTAGCGGGGACACAGATACGCAGTATTTT	CSVRTSGDTDTQYF
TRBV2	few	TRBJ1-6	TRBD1	TGTGCCAGCAGTGGGGACAGGGGGCTTTCACCCCTCCACTTT	CASSGDRGLSPLHF
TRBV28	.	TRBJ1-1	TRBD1	TGTGCCAGCAGTCCGAGAACAGGGGGAAGAGTAGGCGCTTTCTTT	CASSPRTGGRVGAFF
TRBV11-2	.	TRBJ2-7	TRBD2	TGTGCCAGCAGCTCCTTAGCGGGGGGGCCGGCCGAGCAGTACTTC	CASSSLAGGPAEQYF
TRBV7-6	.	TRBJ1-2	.	TGTGCCAGCAGCCCCGGGACGACGAGCTATGGCTACACCTTC	CASSPGTTSYGYTF
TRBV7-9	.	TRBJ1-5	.	TGTGCCAGCAGCTTAGAAGGCTACCAGCCCCAGCATTTT	CASSLEGYQPQHF
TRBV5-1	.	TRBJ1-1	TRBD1	TGCGCCAGCAGCTTGGCAGGGACAGGGGGAATGAACACTGAAGCTTTCTTT	CASSLAGTGGMNTEAFF
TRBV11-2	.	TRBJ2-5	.	TGTGCCAGCAGCTCCGTTCGGGCTGGGGAGACCCAGTACTTC	CASSSVRAGETQYF
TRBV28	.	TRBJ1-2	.	TGTGCCAGCAGTTTACGTAGCAGGGGAGGCTACACCTTC	CASSLRSRGGYTF